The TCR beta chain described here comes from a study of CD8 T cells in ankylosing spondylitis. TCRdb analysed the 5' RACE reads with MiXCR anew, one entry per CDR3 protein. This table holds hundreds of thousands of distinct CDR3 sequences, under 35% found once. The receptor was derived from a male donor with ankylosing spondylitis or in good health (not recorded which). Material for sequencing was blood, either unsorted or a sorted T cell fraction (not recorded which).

The CDR3 sequence: CSVEGPGIGETQYF. The CDR3 DNA reads TGCAGCGTGGAGGGACCAGGGATCGGAGAGACCCAGTACTTC. This rearrangement joins TRBV29-1 to TRBJ2-5; possibly TRBD2 for D (6 bases). Germline CDR1 SQVTM, CDR2 ANQGSEA. CDR3 length equals 14 residues. Trimming stripped 6 bases from V and 4 bases from J, with 18 bases between.